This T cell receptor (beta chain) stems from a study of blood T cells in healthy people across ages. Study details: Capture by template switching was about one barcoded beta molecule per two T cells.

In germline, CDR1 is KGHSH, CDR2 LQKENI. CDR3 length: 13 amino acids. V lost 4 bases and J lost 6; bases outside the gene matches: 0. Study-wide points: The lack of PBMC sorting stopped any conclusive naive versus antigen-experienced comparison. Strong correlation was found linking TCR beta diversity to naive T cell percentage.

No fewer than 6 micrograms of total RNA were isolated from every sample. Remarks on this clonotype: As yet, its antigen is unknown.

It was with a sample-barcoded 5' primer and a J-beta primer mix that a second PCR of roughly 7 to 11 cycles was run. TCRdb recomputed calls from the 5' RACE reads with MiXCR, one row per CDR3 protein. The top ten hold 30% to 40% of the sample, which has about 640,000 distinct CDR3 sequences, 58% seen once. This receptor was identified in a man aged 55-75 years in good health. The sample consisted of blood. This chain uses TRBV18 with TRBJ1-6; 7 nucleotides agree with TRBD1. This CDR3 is CASSQGANSPLHF. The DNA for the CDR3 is TGTGCCAGCTCACAGGGGGCTAATTCACCCCTCCACTTT.